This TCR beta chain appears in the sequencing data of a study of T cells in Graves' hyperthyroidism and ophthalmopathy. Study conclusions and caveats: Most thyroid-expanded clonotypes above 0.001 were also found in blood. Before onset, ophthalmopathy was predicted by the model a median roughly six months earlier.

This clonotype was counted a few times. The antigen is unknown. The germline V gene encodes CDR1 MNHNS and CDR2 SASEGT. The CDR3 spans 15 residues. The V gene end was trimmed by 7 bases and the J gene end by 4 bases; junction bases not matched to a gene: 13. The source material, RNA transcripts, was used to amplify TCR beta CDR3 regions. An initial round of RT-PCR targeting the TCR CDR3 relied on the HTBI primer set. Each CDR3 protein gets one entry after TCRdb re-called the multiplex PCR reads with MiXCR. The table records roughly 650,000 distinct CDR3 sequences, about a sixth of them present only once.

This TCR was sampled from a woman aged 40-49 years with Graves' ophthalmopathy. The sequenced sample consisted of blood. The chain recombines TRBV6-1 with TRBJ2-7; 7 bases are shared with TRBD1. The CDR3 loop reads CASTSWARQGYEQYF. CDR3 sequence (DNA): TGTGCCAGCACCTCGTGGGCCCGACAGGGTTACGAGCAGTACTTC.